Below, 17 T cell receptor beta chains from the same sample are listed, as sequenced in a study of T cell changes during pregnancy in multiple sclerosis. Assay used: immunoSEQ multiplex PCR; TCRdb lists only in-frame clones, some missing. Among under 75,000 clones listed, approximately 89% were seen once. The source material was peripheral blood, sampled in the third trimester of pregnancy. The receptors derive from a female donor in good health, enrolled as a control in a pregnancy study.

This chain links TRBV2 with TRBJ1-5; D not resolved. V shed 3 bases and J shed 4 bases, with 4 bases lying between them. This CDR3 region has 12 residues. The V gene's germline CDR1 is SNHLY and CDR2 FYNNEI. The CDR3: CASSDQNQPQHF. The CDR3 coding sequence is TGTGCCAGCAGTGACCAGAATCAGCCCCAGCATTTT.

CDR3 sequence reads: CASSQAYRGPYGYTF. CDR3 DNA sequence: TGCGCCAGCAGCCAAGCTTACAGGGGCCCCTATGGCTACACCTTC. J is TRBJ1-2 and V is TRBV4-3; 7 bases line up with TRBD1. Germline assignment: CDR1 LGHNA and CDR2 YSLEER. The CDR3 length is 15 residues. V lost 1 base, J lost 4 bases, and 6 bases stayed unmatched.

This clone showed up just once. The rearrangement uses TRBV7-9 and TRBJ1-1, with 7 bases identical to TRBD1. Trimming cost V 3 bases and J 7 bases; bases outside gene matches: 5. The CDR3 loop spans 13 amino acids. Looked up from germline, CDR1 is SEHNR and CDR2 is FQNEAQ (reference sequence). The CDR3 DNA reads as TGTGCCAGCAGCTTTCAAGGGACAGTTGAAGCTTTCTTT. Its translation is CASSFQGTVEAFF.

This chain uses TRBV6-5 with TRBJ2-7; D is undetermined. The germline CDR1 and CDR2 sequences are MNHEY and SVGAGI. Trimming left V 0 bases short and J 0 bases short, with 9 bases between. The CDR3 loop spans 15 amino acids. This CDR3 is CASSYSAAYSYEQYF. DNA for the CDR3: TGTGCCAGCAGTTACTCGGCAGCGTACTCCTACGAGCAGTACTTC.

V and J are TRBV6-5 and TRBJ1-2; 8 positions match TRBD1. Germline CDR1 and CDR2: MNHEY and SVGAGI. This CDR3 spans 15 amino acids. The junction had 21 bases not matched to a gene; V was cut back by 7 bases and J by 14 bases. The CDR3 DNA follows: TGTGCCAGCACCTCAACCCGGACAGGGCCGGAGTTAGGGACCTTC. It specifies CASTSTRTGPELGTF.

The chain couples TRBV6-5 to TRBJ1-1; 8 bases are shared with TRBD1. This CDR3 region has 13 residues. Germline CDR1 reads MNHEY; CDR2 reads SVGAGI. The V segment lost 4 bases and the J segment 11 bases; nucleotides outside the gene matches: 9. CDR3 in amino acids: CASSLGAGGKAFF. The CDR3 region has the DNA TGTGCCAGCAGTTTAGGGGCAGGGGGCAAGGCTTTCTTT.

V and J are TRBV4-2 and TRBJ2-1, with 9 bases fitting TRBD2. Trimming took 1 base from V and 9 from J; bases not matched to a gene: 1. Germline loops: CDR1 LGHNA, CDR2 YNFKEQ. There are 13 residues in the CDR3. The CDR3 DNA reads TGTGCCAGCAGCCAAGGCGGGAGGGGTGAGCAGTTCTTC. It codes for CASSQGGRGEQFF.

CDR3 DNA: TGCGCCAGCAGCCAAGATAAATCGTACAGGGCCGGAAACACCATATATTTT. Translated, it gives CASSQDKSYRAGNTIYF. V and J are TRBV4-3 and TRBJ1-3; TRBD1 is a possible D gene (6 bases). V dropped 0 bases and J dropped 4 bases, with 16 bases sitting between them. The CDR3 spans 17 residues. Germline V gene sequence: CDR1 LGHNA, CDR2 YSLEER.

This chain uses TRBV5-1 with TRBJ2-1; D is unclear. Germline V gene sequence: CDR1 SGHRS, CDR2 YFSETQ. The CDR3 sequence is 15 residues long. Trimming left V 4 bases short and J 0 bases short, with 11 bases between. The DNA of the CDR3 is TGCGCCAGCAGCCAAGATCCCAGCTCCTACAATGAGCAGTTCTTC. It translates to CASSQDPSSYNEQFF.

This chain links TRBV6-6 with TRBJ1-1; 8 bases fit TRBD1. The CDR3 is 16 amino acids. The junction had 8 bases not matched to a gene; V was cut back by 4 bases and J by 1 base. From germline, CDR1 is MNHNY and CDR2 SVGAGI (reference sequence). The CDR3: CASSSQGADGNTEAFF. The CDR3 nucleotides read TGTGCCAGCAGTTCCCAGGGGGCCGACGGGAACACTGAAGCTTTCTTT.

CDR3 sequence reads: CASSPTTGGSNYGYTF. The CDR3 nucleotides read TGTGCCAGCTCACCTACGACGGGGGGCTCTAACTATGGCTACACCTTC. The chain is built from TRBV18 and TRBJ1-2, with TRBD1 as a possible D gene (6 bases). V shed 3 bases and J shed 0 bases, with 14 bases lying between them. The CDR3 spans 16 residues. CDR1 and CDR2 (germline): KGHSH, LQKENI.

The chain carries TRBV7-6 and TRBJ1-3; D is unresolved. The CDR3 runs to 17 residues. V gave up 1 base and J gave up 0 bases, with 13 bases separating them. From germline, CDR1 is SGHVS and CDR2 FNYEAQ. CDR3 nucleotides: TGTGCCAGCAGCTTAGTAGCTGCGGGAGTCTCTGGAAACACCATATATTTT. It yields the protein CASSLVAAGVSGNTIYF.

The CDR3, as DNA: TGTGCCATCCCCTTGGCGGGGGGCCGGGATGAGCAGTTCTTC. Translated, it gives CAIPLAGGRDEQFF. The V call is TRBV7-9, the J call TRBJ2-1; 8 bases align to TRBD2. V was pared by 10 bases and J by 8 bases, with 13 bases of the junction left unmatched. The germline CDR1 and CDR2 sequences are SEHNR and FQNEAQ (reference sequence). The CDR3 loop spans 14 amino acids. Drawing the rest from reference TRBV7-9 and TRBJ2-1, the complete variable domain is DTGVSQNPRHKITKRGQNVTFRCDPISEHNRLYWYRQTLGQGPEFLTYFQNEAQLEKSRLLSDRFSAERPKGSFSTLEIQRTEQGDSAMYLCAIPLAGGRDEQFFGPGTRLTVL.

The chain is built from TRBV18 and TRBJ1-2; 7 positions agree with TRBD1. The CDR3 sequence is 14 residues long. In germline, CDR1 is KGHSH, CDR2 LQKENI. The V segment lost 3 bases and the J segment 7 bases; nucleotides outside the gene matches: 8. The CDR3 sequence is CASSPNKQGTGYTF. The CDR3 DNA sequence: TGTGCCAGCTCACCTAATAAACAGGGGACTGGCTACACCTTC.

The rearrangement uses TRBV6-1 and TRBJ1-1, with D uncertain. Germline V lookup: CDR1 MNHNS, CDR2 SASEGT. The CDR3 loop spans 13 amino acids. Trimming left V 8 bases short and J 7 bases short, with 17 bases between. CDR3 DNA sequence: TGTGCCAGCTACTATAGGGAGGTGCGTGAAGCTTTCTTT. Residues: CASYYREVREAFF.

V usage is TRBV10-3 and J usage is TRBJ2-7, with D possibly matching TRBD1 (5 bases). The CDR3 consists of 17 residues. The V end lost 7 bases, the J end lost 5 bases, and 27 bases lay between the germline ends. Germline CDR1 and CDR2: ENHRY and SYGVKD. This CDR3 is CAITLQTYQLTVHEQYF. The CDR3 DNA reads as TGTGCCATCACTCTCCAGACTTATCAATTGACAGTCCACGAGCAGTACTTC.

The rearrangement joins TRBV7-9 to TRBJ2-5; 7 bases are shared with TRBD1. The CDR3 is made up of 15 amino acids. After removal of 5 bases from V and 5 bases from J, the junction contained 11 bases not matched to a gene. Germline V gene sequence: CDR1 SEHNR, CDR2 FQNEAQ (reference sequence). CDR3 protein: CASSPSRGLVETQYF. The CDR3 DNA reads TGTGCCAGCAGCCCCTCGAGGGGGCTAGTGGAGACCCAGTACTTC.